These 18 T cell receptor beta chains were all obtained from the same sample, sequenced in a study of blood T cells in healthy people across ages. A second 7 to 11 cycle PCR used barcoded and J-beta primers. TCRdb re-called the 5' RACE reads through MiXCR, storing one row per CDR3 protein. The sample consists of a few hundred thousand distinct CDR3 sequences, approximately 52% of them appearing once. The specimen sequenced was blood. The receptors shown here come from a man aged 60 to 75 in good health.

This clonotype was picked up many times. The chain links TRBV27 to TRBJ2-7, with TRBD2 matching 7 bases. Germline V gives CDR1 MNHEY, CDR2 SMNVEV (reference sequence). Germline trimming cut 5 bases from V and 7 bases from J; bases unmatched to any gene: 8. The CDR3 length is 13 residues. In DNA form, the CDR3 reads TGTGCCAGCAGTGTCCGGGGCGGGGGAGAGCAGTACTTC. Translation: CASSVRGGGEQYF.

The chain couples TRBV5-1 to TRBJ2-7, with D perhaps TRBD1 (6 bases). V was pared by 4 bases and J by 6 bases, with 20 bases between. This CDR3 has 15 amino acids. Germline CDR1 reads SGHRS; CDR2 reads YFSETQ. For the CDR3, the DNA is TGCGCCAGCAGCCCCACCGGGACAATTTTATCCGAGCAGTACTTC. Amino acids: CASSPTGTILSEQYF.

This rearrangement joins TRBV7-9 to TRBJ2-7; 7 bases match TRBD1. Germline CDR1 reads SEHNR; CDR2 reads FQNEAQ (reference sequence). The length of the CDR3 is 16 residues. With V trimmed by 4 bases and J by 9 bases, 18 bases remained unmatched. CDR3 DNA: TGTGCCAGCAGCTCCCCGCGTGAGGGGGCGCATCGGGGGCAGTACTTC. This translates into CASSSPREGAHRGQYF.

The chain has TRBV14 and TRBJ2-5; possibly TRBD2 for D (7 bases). V lost 4 bases and J 12 bases, leaving 18 bases between the germline ends. Germline CDR1 SGHDN, CDR2 FVKESK. This CDR3 is 13 amino acids long. The CDR3: CASSLNRGAGKYF. In nucleotides, the CDR3 is TGTGCCAGCAGCCTGAACCGGGGGGCAGGGAAGTACTTC. Drawing the rest from reference TRBV14 and TRBJ2-5, the complete variable domain is EAGVTQFPSHSVIEKGQTVTLRCDPISGHDNLYWYRRVMGKEIKFLLHFVKESKQDESGMPNNRFLAERTGGTYSTLKVQPAELEDSGVYFCASSLNRGAGKYFGPGTRLLVL.

The CDR3 DNA sequence: TGCAGCGCAGACCAGTTTAAGGGCGCTGAAGCTTTCTTT. This encodes CSADQFKGAEAFF. The chain links TRBV29-1 to TRBJ1-1; D is ambiguous. V lost 7 bases and J 6 bases, leaving 18 bases between the germline ends. The germline CDR1 and CDR2 sequences are SQVTM and ANQGSEA. This CDR3 has 13 amino acids.

The chain uses TRBV7-2 and TRBJ2-7; the D call may be TRBD1 or TRBD2 (5 bases each). The DNA end favors TRBJ2-5, so the J call may be wrong. The germline CDR1 and CDR2 sequences are SGHTA and FQGNSA. This CDR3 comprises 19 residues. CDR3 protein: CASSPLRAGLVSGRETQYF. As DNA, the CDR3 is TGTGCCAGCAGCCCCCTCAGGGCAGGACTCGTCTCGGGTCGAGAGACCCAGTACTTC.

In its sample, this clonotype was seen many times. The chain joins TRBV2 to TRBJ2-1; TRBD2 agrees at 11 bases. J lost 0 bases, V lost 3 bases, and 10 bases had no gene match. Germline CDR1 is SNHLY and CDR2 is FYNNEI. The CDR3 runs 19 residues. CDR3: CASSERLAGGFASYNEQFF. DNA of the CDR3: TGTGCCAGCAGTGAGAGGCTAGCGGGGGGCTTCGCCTCCTACAATGAGCAGTTCTTC.

The CDR3 sequence is CASSDSGAIQETQYF. CDR3 in DNA: TGCGCCAGCAGCGATAGCGGGGCGATCCAAGAGACCCAGTACTTC. This chain uses TRBV5-1 with TRBJ2-5; 8 nucleotides line up with TRBD2. The trim removed 4 bases at V and 1 base at J, leaving 6 bases unmatched. Germline V gene data show CDR1 as SGHRS and CDR2 as YFSETQ. This CDR3 has 15 amino acids.

The V call is TRBV7-9, the J call TRBJ2-7; weak D call: TRBD1 (7 bases). The CDR3 has 16 amino acids. In germline, CDR1 is SEHNR, CDR2 FQNEAQ (reference sequence). Trimming cost V 5 bases and J 6 bases, with 23 bases left between them. This CDR3 is CASSARQGPGDREQYF. The CDR3, as DNA: TGTGCCAGCAGCGCGCGACAGGGCCCGGGGGATCGCGAGCAGTACTTC.

V gene TRBV7-9 combines with J gene TRBJ2-5; D unclear. Trimming removed 5 bases at V and 5 bases at J, with 18 bases between. Germline values: CDR1 SEHNR, CDR2 FQNEAQ (reference sequence). This CDR3 is built from 15 residues. Here the CDR3 DNA reads TGTGCCAGCAGCGTAGTTGGCCAAAATGGGGAGACCCAGTACTTC. Translation gives CASSVVGQNGETQYF.

In its sample, this clonotype was seen a few times. This chain uses TRBV4-2 with TRBJ2-1; 8 bases agree with TRBD2. With V trimmed by 1 base and J by 9 bases, 11 bases remained unmatched. Germline CDR1 reads LGHNA; CDR2 reads YNFKEQ. The CDR3 is 16 amino acids. The CDR3 sequence is CASSQVGSGGPREQFF. CDR3 coding DNA: TGTGCCAGCAGCCAAGTAGGATCGGGAGGGCCGCGTGAGCAGTTCTTC.

Concerning this clonotype itself: A clone one base away is much larger, so this may be a read error. The chain joins TRBV5-6 to TRBJ2-7, with TRBD2 identical over 7 bases. The CDR3 consists of 14 residues. The junction had 10 bases not matched to a gene; V was cut back by 4 bases and J by 6 bases. Looked up from germline, CDR1 is SGHDT and CDR2 is YYEEEE. The CDR3 loop is CASSPRTSNPEQYF. In DNA form, the CDR3 reads TGTGCCAGCAGCCCTCGGACTAGTAACCCCGAGCAGTACTTC.

V and J are TRBV7-3 and TRBJ1-2; 8 bases are shared with TRBD1. The J segment lost 4 bases and the V segment lost 4 bases, leaving 5 bases of the junction unmatched. The V gene's germline CDR1 is SGHTA and CDR2 FQGTGA. This CDR3 comprises 14 residues. CDR3 sequence (DNA): TGTGCCAGCAGCTCTAATCAGGGGGCCTATGGCTACACCTTC. It codes for CASSSNQGAYGYTF. The entire variable domain, with the rest obtained from reference TRBV7-3 and TRBJ1-2, is as follows: GAGVSQTPSNKVTEKGKYVELRCDPISGHTALYWYRQSLGQGPEFLIYFQGTGAADDSGLPNDRFFAVRPEGSVSTLKIQRTERGDSAVYLCASSSNQGAYGYTFGSGTRLTVV.

This sequence joins TRBV19 and TRBJ2-3; D possibly matches TRBD1 or TRBD2 (6 bases each). CDR3 size: 15 residues. V lost 10 bases and J 4 bases, leaving 21 bases between the germline ends. CDR1 is LNHDA, CDR2 SQIVND, per germline (reference sequence). For the CDR3, the DNA is TGTGCCACCTCTAGGGGGGCCCTTGGCGCAGATACGCAGTATTTT. Its translation: CATSRGALGADTQYF.

The rearrangement joins TRBV4-2 to TRBJ2-7; D gene ambiguous. The CDR3 totals 15 residues. Germline V gene data show CDR1 as LGHNA and CDR2 as YNFKEQ. Trimming stripped 4 bases from V and 1 base from J, with 14 bases between. CDR3 DNA: TGTGCCAGCAGCCCCGAGGCCGTCCCTTCCTACGAGCAGTACTTC. Translating it yields CASSPEAVPSYEQYF.

On this clonotype itself: This may be a read error, as it is one base from a much larger clone. This chain links TRBV6-1 with TRBJ2-5; the match to TRBD2 covers 7 bases. The end of the DNA is better explained by TRBJ2-1, so the J call may be wrong. Germline CDR1 is MNHNS and CDR2 is SASEGT. The CDR3 runs 15 residues. CDR3 sequence: CASSERMGGGETQFF. The CDR3 nucleotides read TGTGCCAGCAGTGAAAGGATGGGGGGAGGGGAGACCCAGTTCTTC.

The chain employs TRBV6-6 and TRBJ1-5; weak D call: TRBD1 (6 bases). The CDR3 contains 16 residues. Trimming left V 6 bases short and J 2 bases short, with 17 bases between. Germline lookup yields CDR1 MNHNY and CDR2 SVGAGI (reference sequence). The CDR3 nucleotides read TGTGCCAGCAGCGCCCTTACACAGGGTGGCAATCAGCCCCAGCATTTT. Its translation: CASSALTQGGNQPQHF.

V gene TRBV20-1 combines with J gene TRBJ1-4; TRBD1 is a possible D gene (5 bases). This CDR3 region has 14 residues. CDR1 is DFQATT, CDR2 SNEGSKA, per germline (reference sequence). Trimming took 5 bases from V and 6 from J, leaving 16 bases between them. The CDR3 reads CSAPVEGADEKLFF. As DNA, the CDR3 is TGCAGTGCTCCAGTAGAAGGGGCGGATGAAAAACTGTTTTTT.